Sequencing of this TCR beta chain was carried out in a study of post-analysis software for immune sequencing data. Study at large: Recorded disease courses covered relapsing-remitting, secondary progressive and progressive-relapsing multiple sclerosis. Some patients had no subtype annotation. General study findings and limits: The normalized Chao1 diversity of multiple sclerosis patients was significantly lower than that of controls. Patients showed TRBV5-6, TRBV5-1 and TRBV20-1 among five TRBV segments more frequent than in controls.

This clonotype was counted a few times. Its antigen is unidentified. V gave up 5 bases and J gave up 3 bases, with 20 bases separating them. Germline V gene sequence: CDR1 SGHVS, CDR2 FQNEAQ. The CDR3 has 17 residues. TCR beta libraries were prepared from cDNA with unique molecular identifiers. Researchers reported around 510,000 cDNA molecules coming from around 1 to 10 million T cells. TCRdb reprocessed the PCR reads via MiXCR and lists one record per CDR3 protein. The sample lists some 800,000 distinct CDR3 sequences; around 45% were seen once. The receptor was derived from a girl between 10 and 17 years old with multiple sclerosis. Sequencing used blood. The chain combines TRBV7-8 with TRBJ2-4; a possible D gene is TRBD1 (6 bases). The CDR3 nucleotides are TGTGCCAGCAGCGGCTGGACGTTGGGGGCAGGCAAAAACATTCAGTACTTC. Encoded protein: CASSGWTLGAGKNIQYF.